This T cell receptor beta chain originates from a study of blood T cell repertoires in COVID-19. As for the study in general: Nucleic acid was either cDNA or gDNA, and it came from T cells, B-cell-depleted T cells, or PBMCs.

Per the original methods: Quantification of nucleated cells was approximated via reference gene primer amplification. Generated by immunoSEQ multiplex PCR, the TCRdb table keeps only in-frame clones and is missing some. The DNA gave D and trimming, while V, J and clone size come from that table. The sample holds around 460,000 clones, around 90% seen once. The J segment lost 5 bases and the V segment lost 1 base, leaving 4 bases of the junction unmatched. CDR1 MGHRA and CDR2 YSYEKL come from the germline V gene. This CDR3 has 16 amino acids. The chain uses TRBV4-1 and TRBJ2-7, with 14 nucleotides matching TRBD2. Material for sequencing was peripheral blood. The source is a man in his late teens or twenties with COVID-19, enrolled during active disease. This CDR3 reads CASSQVGTSGSHEQYF. CDR3 nucleotides: TGCGCCAGCAGCCAAGTGGGGACTAGCGGGAGCCACGAGCAGTACTTC.